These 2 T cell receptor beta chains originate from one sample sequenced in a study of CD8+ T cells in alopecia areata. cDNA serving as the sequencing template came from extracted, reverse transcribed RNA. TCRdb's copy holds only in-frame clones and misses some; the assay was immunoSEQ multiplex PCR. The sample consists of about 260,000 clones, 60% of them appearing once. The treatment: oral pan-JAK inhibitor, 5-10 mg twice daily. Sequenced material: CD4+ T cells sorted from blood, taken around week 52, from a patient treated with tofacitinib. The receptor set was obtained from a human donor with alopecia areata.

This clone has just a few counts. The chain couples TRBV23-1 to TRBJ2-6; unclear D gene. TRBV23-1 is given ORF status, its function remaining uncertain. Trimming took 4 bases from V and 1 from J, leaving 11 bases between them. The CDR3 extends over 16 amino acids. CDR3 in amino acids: CASSLMLVSGANVLTF. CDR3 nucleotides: TGCGCCAGCAGTCTGATGTTAGTTTCTGGGGCCAACGTCCTGACTTTC.

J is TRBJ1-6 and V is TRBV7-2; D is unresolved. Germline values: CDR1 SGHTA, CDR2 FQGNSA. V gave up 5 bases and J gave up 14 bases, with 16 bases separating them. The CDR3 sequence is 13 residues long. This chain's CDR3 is CASSTRGQRSLHF. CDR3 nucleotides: TGTGCCAGCAGCACCCGGGGTCAAAGATCCCTCCACTTT.